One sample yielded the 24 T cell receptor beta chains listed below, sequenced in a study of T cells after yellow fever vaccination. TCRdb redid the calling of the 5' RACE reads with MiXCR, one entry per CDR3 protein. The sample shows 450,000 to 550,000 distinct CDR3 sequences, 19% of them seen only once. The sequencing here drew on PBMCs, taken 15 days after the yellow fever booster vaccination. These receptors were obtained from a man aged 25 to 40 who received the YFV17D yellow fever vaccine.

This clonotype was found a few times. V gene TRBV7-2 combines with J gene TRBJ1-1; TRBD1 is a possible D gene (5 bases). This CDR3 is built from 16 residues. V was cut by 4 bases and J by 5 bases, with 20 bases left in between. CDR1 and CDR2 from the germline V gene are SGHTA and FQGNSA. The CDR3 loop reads CASSSPLTAVETEAFF. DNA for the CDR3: TGTGCCAGCAGCTCCCCCTTGACAGCCGTGGAGACTGAAGCTTTCTTT.

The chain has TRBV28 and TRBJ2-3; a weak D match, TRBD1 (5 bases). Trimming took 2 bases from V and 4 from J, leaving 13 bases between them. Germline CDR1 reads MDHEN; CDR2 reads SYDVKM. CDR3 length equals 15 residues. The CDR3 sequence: CASSLSTGFSDTQYF. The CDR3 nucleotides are TGTGCCAGCAGTTTAAGCACAGGTTTTTCAGATACGCAGTATTTT.

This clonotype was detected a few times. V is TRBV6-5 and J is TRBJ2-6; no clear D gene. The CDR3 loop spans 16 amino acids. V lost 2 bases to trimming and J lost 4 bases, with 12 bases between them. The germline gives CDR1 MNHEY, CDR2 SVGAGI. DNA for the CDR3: TGTGCCAGCAGTTACGGTAGAAGCTCCGGGGCCAACGTCCTGACTTTC. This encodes CASSYGRSSGANVLTF.

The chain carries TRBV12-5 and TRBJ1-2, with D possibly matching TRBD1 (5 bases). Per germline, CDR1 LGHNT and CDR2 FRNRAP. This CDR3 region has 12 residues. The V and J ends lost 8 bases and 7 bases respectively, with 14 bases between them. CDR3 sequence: CASSQGVFGYTF. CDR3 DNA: TGTGCTAGTAGTCAGGGTGTTTTTGGCTACACCTTC.

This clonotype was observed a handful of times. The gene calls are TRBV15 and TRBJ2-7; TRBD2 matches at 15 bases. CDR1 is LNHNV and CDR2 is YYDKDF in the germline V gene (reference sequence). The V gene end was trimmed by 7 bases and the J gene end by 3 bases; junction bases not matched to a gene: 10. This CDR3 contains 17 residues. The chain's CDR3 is CATTTGLAGGPSYEQYF. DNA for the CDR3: TGTGCCACCACCACAGGACTAGCGGGAGGGCCAAGCTACGAGCAGTACTTC.

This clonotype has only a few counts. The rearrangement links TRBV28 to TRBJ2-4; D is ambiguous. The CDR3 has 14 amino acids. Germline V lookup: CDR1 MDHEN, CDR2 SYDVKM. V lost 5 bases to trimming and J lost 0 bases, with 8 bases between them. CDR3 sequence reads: CASSPRLAKNIQYF. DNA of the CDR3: TGTGCCAGCAGTCCTCGACTAGCCAAAAACATTCAGTACTTC. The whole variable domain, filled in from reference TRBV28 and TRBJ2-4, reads DVKVTQSSRYLVKRTGEKVFLECVQDMDHENMFWYRQDPGLGLRLIYFSYDVKMKEKGDIPEGYSVSREKKERFSLILESASTNQTSMYLCASSPRLAKNIQYFGAGTRLSVL.

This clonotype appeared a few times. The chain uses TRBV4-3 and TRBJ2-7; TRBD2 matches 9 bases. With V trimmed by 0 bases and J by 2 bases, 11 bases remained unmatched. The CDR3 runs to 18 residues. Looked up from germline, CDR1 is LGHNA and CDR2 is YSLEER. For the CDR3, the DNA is TGCGCCAGCAGCCAAGAAGTGGTGCTAGCGGGATCCCCCTACGAGCAGTACTTC. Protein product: CASSQEVVLAGSPYEQYF.

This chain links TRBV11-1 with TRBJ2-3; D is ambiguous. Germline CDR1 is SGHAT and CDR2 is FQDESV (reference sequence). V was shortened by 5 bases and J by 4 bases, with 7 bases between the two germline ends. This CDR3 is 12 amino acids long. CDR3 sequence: CASSVSSDTQYF. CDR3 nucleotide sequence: TGTGCCAGCAGCGTATCGTCAGATACGCAGTATTTT.

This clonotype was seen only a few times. For the CDR3, the DNA is TGTGCCAGCAGCTTAGGGATACGGACAGGGTTAAATACCGGGGAGCTGTTTTTT. Translation gives CASSLGIRTGLNTGELFF. The chain links TRBV11-2 to TRBJ2-2, with TRBD1 identical over 8 bases. This CDR3 comprises 18 residues. The germline V gene encodes CDR1 SGHAT and CDR2 FQNNGV. J was trimmed by 5 bases and V by 1 base; bases with no gene match: 12.

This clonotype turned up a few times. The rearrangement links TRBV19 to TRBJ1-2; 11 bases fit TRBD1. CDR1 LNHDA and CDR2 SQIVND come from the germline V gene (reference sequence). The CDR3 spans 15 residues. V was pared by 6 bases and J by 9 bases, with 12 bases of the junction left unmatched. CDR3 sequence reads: CASSLTGTGGGRYTF. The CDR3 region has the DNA TGTGCCAGTAGCCTAACCGGGACAGGGGGAGGTCGCTACACCTTC.

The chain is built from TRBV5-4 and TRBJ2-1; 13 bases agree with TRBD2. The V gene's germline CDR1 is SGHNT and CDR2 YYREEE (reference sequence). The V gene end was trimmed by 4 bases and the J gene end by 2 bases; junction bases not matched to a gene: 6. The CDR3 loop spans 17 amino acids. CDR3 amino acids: CASSQLLAGGTYNEQFF. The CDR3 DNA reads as TGTGCCAGCAGCCAGCTACTAGCGGGAGGGACCTACAATGAGCAGTTCTTC.

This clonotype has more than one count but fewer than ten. CDR3 sequence reads: CASSPPTLGTDTQYF. CDR3 DNA sequence: TGTGCCAGCTCACCACCGACCCTGGGCACAGATACGCAGTATTTT. The V call is TRBV18, the J call TRBJ2-3; D not certain. Germline values: CDR1 KGHSH, CDR2 LQKENI. The CDR3 is 15 residues long. V lost 0 bases, J lost 1 base, and 8 bases lay in between.

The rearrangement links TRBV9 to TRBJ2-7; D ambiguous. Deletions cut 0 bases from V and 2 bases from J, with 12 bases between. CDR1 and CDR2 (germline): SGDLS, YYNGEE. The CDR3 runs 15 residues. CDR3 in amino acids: CASSVDDGLAYEQYF. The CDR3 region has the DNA TGTGCCAGCAGCGTAGATGACGGGTTGGCCTACGAGCAGTACTTC.

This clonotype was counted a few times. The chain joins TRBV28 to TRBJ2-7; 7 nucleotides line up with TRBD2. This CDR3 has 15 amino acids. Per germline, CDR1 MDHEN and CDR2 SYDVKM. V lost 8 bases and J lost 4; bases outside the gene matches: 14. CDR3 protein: CASLPASGGLYEQYF. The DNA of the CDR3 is TGTGCCAGCCTGCCCGCTAGCGGAGGACTTTACGAGCAGTACTTC.

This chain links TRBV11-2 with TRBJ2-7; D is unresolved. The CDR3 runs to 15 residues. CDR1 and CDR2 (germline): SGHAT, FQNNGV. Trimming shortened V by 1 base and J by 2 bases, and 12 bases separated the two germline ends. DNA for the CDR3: TGTGCCAGCAGCTTAGGGGCTAGTGCCCCCTACGAGCAGTACTTC. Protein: CASSLGASAPYEQYF.

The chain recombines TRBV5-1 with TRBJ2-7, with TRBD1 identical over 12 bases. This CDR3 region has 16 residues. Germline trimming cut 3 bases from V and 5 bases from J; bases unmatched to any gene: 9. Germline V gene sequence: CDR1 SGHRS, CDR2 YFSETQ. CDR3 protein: CASSSRVGTGGDEQYF. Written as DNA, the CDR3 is TGCGCCAGCAGCTCAAGGGTCGGGACAGGGGGCGACGAGCAGTACTTC.

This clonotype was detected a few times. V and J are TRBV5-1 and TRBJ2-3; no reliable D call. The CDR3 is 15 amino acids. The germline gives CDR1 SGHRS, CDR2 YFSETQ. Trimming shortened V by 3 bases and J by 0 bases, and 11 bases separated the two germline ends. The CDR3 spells CASSWARASTDTQYF. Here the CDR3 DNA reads TGCGCCAGCAGCTGGGCTCGGGCAAGCACAGATACGCAGTATTTT.

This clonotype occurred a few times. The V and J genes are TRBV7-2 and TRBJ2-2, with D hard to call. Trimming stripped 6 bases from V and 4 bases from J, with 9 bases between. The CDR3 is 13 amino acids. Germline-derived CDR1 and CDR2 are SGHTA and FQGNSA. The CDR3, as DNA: TGTGCCAGCAGATCAACTTTCACCGGGGAGCTGTTTTTT. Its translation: CASRSTFTGELFF.

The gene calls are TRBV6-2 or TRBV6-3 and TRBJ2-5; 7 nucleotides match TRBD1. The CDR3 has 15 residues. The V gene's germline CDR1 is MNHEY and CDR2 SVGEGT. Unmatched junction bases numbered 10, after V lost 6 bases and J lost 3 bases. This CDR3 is CASSRRTGPKETQYF. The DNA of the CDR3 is TGTGCCAGCAGCCGCCGGACAGGACCAAAAGAGACCCAGTACTTC.

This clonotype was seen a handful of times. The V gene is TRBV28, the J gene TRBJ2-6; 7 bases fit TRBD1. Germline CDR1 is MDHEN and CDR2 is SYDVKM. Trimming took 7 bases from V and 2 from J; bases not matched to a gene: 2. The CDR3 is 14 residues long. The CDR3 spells CASKGGPGANVLTF. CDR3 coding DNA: TGTGCCAGCAAAGGGGGCCCTGGGGCCAACGTCCTGACTTTC. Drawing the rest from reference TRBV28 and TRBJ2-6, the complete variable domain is DVKVTQSSRYLVKRTGEKVFLECVQDMDHENMFWYRQDPGLGLRLIYFSYDVKMKEKGDIPEGYSVSREKKERFSLILESASTNQTSMYLCASKGGPGANVLTFGAGSRLTVL.

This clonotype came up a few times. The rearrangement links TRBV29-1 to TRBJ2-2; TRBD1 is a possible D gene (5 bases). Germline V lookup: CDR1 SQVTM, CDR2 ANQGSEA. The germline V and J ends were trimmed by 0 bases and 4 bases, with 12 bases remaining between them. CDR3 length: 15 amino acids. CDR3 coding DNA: TGCAGCGTTGAAGATGGTCAGGGAAGCACCGGGGAGCTGTTTTTT. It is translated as CSVEDGQGSTGELFF.

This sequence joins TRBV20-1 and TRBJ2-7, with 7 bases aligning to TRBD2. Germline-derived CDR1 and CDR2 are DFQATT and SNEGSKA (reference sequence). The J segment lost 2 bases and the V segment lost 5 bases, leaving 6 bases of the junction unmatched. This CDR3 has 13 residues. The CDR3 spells CSAATGTTYEQYF. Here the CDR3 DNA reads TGCAGTGCTGCTACCGGGACTACCTACGAGCAGTACTTC.

The CDR3 DNA is TGTGCCAGCAGCCCCACGGGGTCTAGCTCCTACAATGAGCAGTTCTTC. This codes for CASSPTGSSSYNEQFF. The chain joins TRBV6-5 to TRBJ2-1; TRBD2 might be the D (5 bases). Germline assignment: CDR1 MNHEY and CDR2 SVGAGI. Trimming removed 6 bases at V and 0 bases at J, with 15 bases between. The CDR3 runs 16 residues.

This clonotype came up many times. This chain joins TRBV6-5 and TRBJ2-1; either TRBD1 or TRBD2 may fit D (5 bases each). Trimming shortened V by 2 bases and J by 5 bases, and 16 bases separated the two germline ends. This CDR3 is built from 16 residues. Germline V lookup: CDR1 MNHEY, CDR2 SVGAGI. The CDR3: CASSYTRGRGHNEQFF. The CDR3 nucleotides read TGTGCCAGCAGTTACACGAGGGGCCGGGGCCACAATGAGCAGTTCTTC.